The clone carrying this TCR beta chain was seen a few times. This entry is derived from a study of T cells in Graves' hyperthyroidism and ophthalmopathy. Study information: Initial diagnosis, before any treatment, was when peripheral blood was collected.

Using RNA transcripts as the source, TCR beta CDR3 regions were amplified. Using the HTBI primer set, a first-round RT-PCR was run on the TCR CDR3. MiXCR was run by TCRdb on the multiplex PCR reads, yielding one entry per CDR3 protein. The sample has fewer than 400,000 distinct CDR3 sequences; around 16% are singletons. Trimming shortened V by 4 bases and J by 0 bases, and 10 bases separated the two germline ends. The germline V gene encodes CDR1 SEHNR and CDR2 FQNEAQ (reference sequence). CDR3 size: 15 residues. V is TRBV7-9 and J is TRBJ2-1; D perhaps matches TRBD1 (6 bases). What was sequenced was blood. The receptor comes from a man in his thirties or forties with Graves' hyperthyroidism. The CDR3 DNA reads as TGTGCCAGCAGCTCACAGGGTGCCTCCTACAATGAGCAGTTCTTC. It encodes CASSSQGASYNEQFF. Combining the CDR3 with reference TRBV7-9 and TRBJ2-1 gives the whole variable domain DTGVSQNPRHKITKRGQNVTFRCDPISEHNRLYWYRQTLGQGPEFLTYFQNEAQLEKSRLLSDRFSAERPKGSFSTLEIQRTEQGDSAMYLCASSSQGASYNEQFFGPGTRLTVL.